A selection of T cell receptor beta chains follows, all from one sample in a study of blood T cells in healthy people across ages. TCRdb fed the 5' RACE reads into MiXCR, producing one record per CDR3 protein. The sample gives 550,000 to 600,000 distinct CDR3 sequences, roughly 48% of which show up once; under 30% is in the top ten. Sequencing input: blood. The receptor source for this set is a man older than 75 in good health. Each CDR3 is given with its conserved first and last residue. Where a row states a size, it is once, few, many or the class of an expanded clone; other rows omit it.

CDR3	size	V	J
CASSFRTSGRASAGELFF	-	TRBV12-3/TRBV12-4	TRBJ2-2
CASSLTHRGTNTEAFF	-	TRBV5-4	TRBJ1-1
CSAQTSGPTYEQYF	-	TRBV20-1	TRBJ2-7
CSAHERTFGGETQYF	-	TRBV20-1	TRBJ2-5
CASSLEGNARLGYTF	few	TRBV9	TRBJ1-2
CSVGTSAAEQYF	many	TRBV29-1	TRBJ2-7
CASEPLAVPSSYNEQFF	-	TRBV21-1	TRBJ2-1
CASSYPGQYEQYF	-	TRBV6-2/TRBV6-3	TRBJ2-7
CSVPDRVTNIQYF	few	TRBV29-1	TRBJ2-4
CASSYAGSSGANVLTF	-	TRBV6-5	TRBJ2-6
CRVFGASDTQYF	few	TRBV20-1	TRBJ2-3
CSAVDGRTNYGYTF	-	TRBV20-1	TRBJ1-2
CASSRARKNDEQFF	-	TRBV18	TRBJ2-1
CASSLPINTEAFF	-	TRBV7-2	TRBJ1-1
CASSGLGSSYNEQFF	-	TRBV25-1	TRBJ2-1
CASSFAGTTEQYF	-	TRBV11-3	TRBJ2-7
CSAIPGPQETQYF	few	TRBV20-1	TRBJ2-5
CSARNSEGGQPPDGYTF	few	TRBV20-1	TRBJ1-2
CASSYGGTAFTDTQYF	-	TRBV6-2/TRBV6-3	TRBJ2-3
CATSGQGPWTQYF	-	TRBV25-1	TRBJ2-5
CASSYSTGRQYNEQFF	-	TRBV7-2	TRBJ2-1
CASSLWVTGFSTDTQYF	few	TRBV28	TRBJ2-3
CSARDRFGRQETTNEKLFF	once	TRBV20-1	TRBJ1-4
CASSVSRAIRAFF	-	TRBV10-1	TRBJ1-1
CASSGGQGDPTF	few	TRBV10-2	TRBJ1-2
CASGLASGTQETQYF	-	TRBV12-5	TRBJ2-5
CASTGQENTEAFF	once	TRBV5-1	TRBJ1-1
CASSPPGLRNNEQYF	-	TRBV7-9	-
CASSQELAGGFSYNEQFF	few	TRBV4-3	TRBJ2-1
CSAGGNSVGRDTQYF	few	TRBV20-1	TRBJ2-3
CASSQDDDGGSYEQYF	-	TRBV4-2	TRBJ2-7
CASSLLSITDTQYF	-	TRBV5-1	TRBJ2-3
CASRIMGGFNEKLFF	-	TRBV2	TRBJ1-4
CSVGQGAETQYF	-	TRBV29-1	TRBJ2-5
CASSSGLAGGHEQFF	few	TRBV5-1	TRBJ2-1
CASSLTGISFAKNIQYF	-	TRBV5-1	TRBJ2-4
CASSWGLFYGYTF	-	TRBV28	TRBJ1-2
CAWSARGGLMTFF	-	TRBV30	TRBJ1-1
CASSLQGTLGGYTF	-	TRBV7-6	TRBJ1-2
CASRGTVNTDTQYF	-	TRBV2	TRBJ2-3
CASSLLVNEQYF	-	TRBV4-3	-
CASSYPGTGYHEQYF	-	TRBV6-2/TRBV6-3	TRBJ2-7
CASSPRGPTGVGIQYF	-	TRBV11-2	-
CATSREAGRETQYF	few	TRBV15	TRBJ2-5
CASSVGLGGTDTLYF	few	TRBV9	TRBJ2-3
CASSYSGRANQPQHF	many	TRBV6-6	TRBJ1-5
CSASAGTGGLEQYF	-	TRBV20-1	-
CASSLSLGRNEQFF	-	TRBV7-2	TRBJ2-1
CAGSQDQREVHNEQFF	-	TRBV14	TRBJ2-1
CASSGGTGEKLFF	many	TRBV6-6	TRBJ1-4
CASTLTSMVAEAFF	few	TRBV11-2	TRBJ1-1
CASSLRRENEKLFF	few	TRBV7-9	TRBJ1-4
CASGGGDNYEQYF	-	TRBV10-2	-
CASSGLADTDTQYF	few	TRBV7-6	TRBJ2-3